This T cell receptor beta chain appears in the sequencing data of a study of PD-L1 blockade in urothelial cancer (TCRdb year 2017). As for the study more broadly: All patients started therapy in the mid-2010s and received atezolizumab 1,200 mg intravenously every 3 weeks. Blood samples were analyzed at two time points: 3 weeks after treatment start (second dose) and 6 weeks after treatment start. Durable clinical benefit was achieved by nine patients but not by the remaining 20. In the same patients, pretreatment tumors underwent whole exome sequencing and RNA sequencing in addition to TCR sequencing. The study, an exploratory multi-omic analysis, examined somatic, immune and clinical correlates of response to PD-L1 blockade with atezolizumab in urothelial cancer. A median of around 150,000 T cells and around 81,000 unique TCRs was obtained from blood samples, and a median clonality of around 0.08 was observed. Some 29 patients had pretreatment blood TCR-seq, approximately 24 had at least one posttreatment blood collection, and approximately 24 had tumor TCR-seq. About 90% of the roughly 29 patients were males with bladder-origin urothelial cancer, and 18 of 29 reported a prior smoking history. Patients had an ECOG performance status of 0 or 1 and had received between 0 and 3 prior chemotherapy regimens. Durable clinical benefit meant progression-free survival longer than 6 months, and TCR features were also tested against progression-free and overall survival. Pretreatment tumor samples, along with matched peripheral blood collected serially before and after atezolizumab treatment, underwent TCR sequencing. What the study reported, not specific to this receptor: Improved progression-free and overall survival was associated with having pretreatment peripheral blood TCR clonality below the median. Among patients with durable benefit, tumor-associated TCR clones showed greater expansion in peripheral blood 3 weeks after treatment started (n ≈ 23, p = 0.022). Because the sample size was small (n of about 29) and many exploratory analyses were performed, the results are intended to be hypothesis-generating.

This specimen's time point label, interpreted: peripheral blood 6 weeks after treatment start. The cohort included roughly 30 patients with locally advanced or metastatic urothelial carcinoma who were treated at Memorial Sloan Kettering on a trial protocol. Peripheral blood mononuclear cells were collected from each patient pretreatment and during treatment, giving between 1 and 8 total time points per patient. The Qiagen DNeasy Blood extraction kit was used to purify genomic DNA from total PBMCs and tumor samples. PBMCs were collected pretreatment and during treatment, and were isolated and stored as previously described. The CDR3, from cysteine to phenylalanine, totals 16 residues. The CDR3 DNA has 48 bases and is translated from base 1. The germline V gene encodes CDR1 SGHDT and CDR2 YYEEEE. V trim: 1 base; J trim: 0 bases; unmatched bases: 3. To estimate absolute template abundance from read counts, synthetic TCR analog templates were spiked into each PCR. The immunoSEQ assay was used to amplify TCRbeta CDR3 regions from genomic DNA with bias-controlled V and J gene primers. Sequencing of rearranged TCRbeta segments was performed at approximately 20X coverage. Per the original workflow: Sequencing errors were corrected by clustering and CDR3s were annotated against IMGT to assign V, D and J genes. Downstream analyses used only productive TCRbeta rearrangements and left out out-of-frame or stop-codon sequences. Clonality was computed as one minus Shannon entropy normalized by the log of the number of unique productive sequences. Fisher's exact test with Benjamini-Hochberg correction, using a cutoff of adjusted p below 0.01, was how clones that differed between time points or between blood and tumor were identified. The table was pulled from immuneACCESS by TCRdb, which kept in-frame rearrangements only. Such tables lose some clones; where checked, under half of the loss comes from unresolved V genes, and the rest has no known cause. V, J and clone size derive from that table, while D and trimming were established from the DNA sequence. This sample comprises approximately 83,000 clones, around four fifths of them detected only once. The top ten constitute roughly 8% of the sample.

This clone was seen only a few times. Its binding antigen is unknown. The sample holds no much larger clone one base away, and base qualities are not on file. Material: PBMCs, obtained around atezolizumab (anti-PD-L1) treatment. This clonotype was obtained from a man in his 70s with urothelial cancer. The chain couples TRBV5-6 to TRBJ2-1; 8 middle bases align to TRBD2. The CDR3 corresponds to CASSLLAGNSYNEQFF. The nucleotide sequence is given as TGTGCCAGCAGCTTGCTAGCGGGCAACTCCTACAATGAGCAGTTCTTC.